This T cell receptor beta chain was identified during a study of T cell changes during pregnancy in multiple sclerosis (dated 2019 in TCRdb). For context, the study as a whole: Changes in the T cell repertoire over the course of pregnancy were examined in this study in women with multiple sclerosis.

The library was prepared using the immunoSEQ multiplex PCR assay. TCRdb retrieved this table from immuneACCESS and kept in-frame rearrangements only. Not all clones are present; in checked studies, unresolved V genes account for under half, and no reason is known for the remainder. This sample lists under 10,000 clones; around 87% were detected once. The ten largest account for roughly 5.5% of the sample. V drops 6 bases and J drops 5 bases, leaving 11 bases in between. For CDR1 and CDR2, the germline V gene (reference sequence) lists MNHNY and SVGAGI. The CDR3, cysteine through phenylalanine, is 13 amino acids long. The read is trimmed to its CDR3 DNA, 39 bases read in frame from base 1. This clone was counted once. Its cognate antigen has yet to be identified. Base quality data are lacking; no much larger clone is found one base away.

The sequence derives from a female donor in good health, enrolled as a control in a pregnancy study. Specimen: CD8+ T cells from peripheral blood mononuclear cells, collected in the first trimester of pregnancy. The V and J segments used are TRBV6-6 and TRBJ1-5; a tentative D call is TRBD1 (5 bases match). This receptor carries the CDR3 CASRWTGDQPQHF. The bases are TGTGCCAGCAGATGGACGGGGGATCAGCCCCAGCATTTT.